This T cell receptor (beta chain) was found in a study of blood T cell repertoires in COVID-19. V lost 0 bases and J lost 4, with 16 bases in between. The CDR3 covers 17 residues. Assay used: immunoSEQ multiplex PCR; TCRdb lists only in-frame clones, some missing. This sample has about 200,000 clones; about 88% occur once, and the top ten carry approximately 1.5%. This receptor was obtained from a man younger than 30 with active or convalescent COVID-19. Sequencing input: peripheral blood. V and J are TRBV23-1 and TRBJ1-5; the D is unclear. TRBV23-1 carries the ORF label, with uncertain function. CDR3: CASSQSEAECTNQPQHF. The CDR3 bases are TGCGCCAGCAGTCAATCGGAGGCGGAATGTACAAATCAGCCCCAGCATTTT.